Below, one TCR beta chain is given with its context. Its specificity is unknown. This sample is part of a study of EBV T-cell therapy then PD-1 blockade in nasopharyngeal carcinoma. Sequencing was performed with immunoSEQ multiplex PCR; in TCRdb, only in-frame clones are kept and a portion is missing. Of 17,000 or so clones in the sample, approximately 83% were seen once. The treatment is: AdE1-LMPpoly-expanded autologous EBV-specific T-cell therapy followed by anti-PD-1 nivolumab. Germline V gives CDR1 SGHVS, CDR2 FNYEAQ. V was clipped by 5 bases and J by 7 bases, with 15 bases between them. The CDR3 is 13 amino acids.

The sequence derives from a man aged 35 to 55 with nasopharyngeal carcinoma. The genes are TRBV7-6 and TRBJ2-7; TRBD2 might be the D (7 bases). This sample comprised CD8+ T cells from blood, obtained at day 0 from a patient whose treatment included autologous EBV-specific T cells and nivolumab. The CDR3 reads CASSPPGGLEQYF. As DNA, the CDR3 is TGTGCCAGCAGCCCCCCCGGGGGGCTAGAGCAGTACTTC.